This T cell receptor (beta chain) was retrieved from a study of blood T cell repertoires in COVID-19. Study-wide background: The cDNA or gDNA used as material had been derived from T cells, B-cell-depleted T cells, or PBMCs.

Clones were read by immunoSEQ multiplex PCR, and TCRdb kept only the in-frame ones, dropping some. The sample has about 26,000 clones; roughly 90% are singletons. The V and J ends lost 6 bases and 7 bases, in that order; junction bases with no gene match: 9. This CDR3 has 14 residues. Germline assignment: CDR1 MNHEY and CDR2 SVGAGI. The clonotype was recovered from a human donor in a cohort sampled during active COVID-19. The specimen sequenced was peripheral blood. This rearrangement joins TRBV6-5 to TRBJ2-1, with 7 bases matching TRBD1. Written as DNA, the CDR3 is TGTGCCAGCAGACAGGGGCGCACGGAAAATGAGCAGTTCTTC. Amino acids: CASRQGRTENEQFF.